The 18 T cell receptor beta chains in this list originate from one sample, sequenced in a study of OX40 agonist ivuxolimab in advanced cancers. Some clones are missing from TCRdb's copy, which holds only in-frame ones; the method was immunoSEQ multiplex PCR. The table includes over 50,000 clones, 86% detected once. The sequenced sample was CD4+ or CD8+ T cells sorted from blood, obtained in a trial of the OX40 agonist ivuxolimab. The source of these receptors is an adult with an advanced solid tumor such as melanoma, head and neck, liver or kidney cancer.

The J gene is TRBJ2-5, the V gene TRBV15; TRBD2 is a possible D gene (6 bases). The V gene lost 0 bases and the J gene lost 0 bases, with 17 bases spanning the gap. From germline, CDR1 is LNHNV and CDR2 YYDKDF (reference sequence). This CDR3 is built from 18 residues. This CDR3 reads CATSREEGARAYQETQYF. CDR3 DNA sequence: TGTGCCACCAGCAGAGAGGAGGGCGCCCGGGCGTACCAAGAGACCCAGTACTTC.

The gene calls are TRBV6-5 and TRBJ2-5; a possible D gene is TRBD2 (5 bases). V was pared by 3 bases and J by 4 bases, with 9 bases between. The CDR3 has 13 residues. Germline V gene sequence: CDR1 MNHEY, CDR2 SVGAGI. CDR3 sequence (DNA): TGTGCCAGCAGTTATAGCGTGGTAGAGACCCAGTACTTC. The encoded protein is CASSYSVVETQYF.

The chain uses TRBV2 and TRBJ2-2; TRBD2 matches at 10 bases. The J segment lost 1 base and the V segment lost 10 bases, leaving 3 bases of the junction unmatched. The CDR3 consists of 14 residues. Germline CDR1 SNHLY, CDR2 FYNNEI. The CDR3 bases are TGTGCCACTACTAGCGGGGTGAACACCGGGGAGCTGTTTTTT. It encodes CATTSGVNTGELFF.

The V gene is TRBV4-2, the J gene TRBJ2-7; no clear D. Per germline, CDR1 LGHNA and CDR2 YNFKEQ. The CDR3 consists of 15 residues. Trimming removed 4 bases from V and 0 bases from J, with 13 bases in between. DNA for the CDR3: TGTGCCAGCAGCCTTGAGACGTCGAGCTCCTACGAGCAGTACTTC. Protein product: CASSLETSSSYEQYF.

The chain has TRBV7-2 and TRBJ2-7; TRBD1 matches at 7 bases. The J segment lost 6 bases and the V segment lost 4 bases, leaving 18 bases of the junction unmatched. This CDR3 contains 17 residues. Per the germline V gene, CDR1 is SGHTA and CDR2 is FQGNSA. CDR3 residues: CASSSFRQQGPLGEQYF. CDR3 nucleotides: TGTGCCAGCAGCTCGTTCCGACAACAGGGGCCCTTAGGCGAGCAGTACTTC.

This chain uses TRBV14 with TRBJ2-5, with 7 bases aligning to TRBD2. CDR3 size: 16 residues. Germline V gene lookup returns CDR1 SGHDN and CDR2 FVKESK. The trim removed 1 base at V and 2 bases at J, leaving 7 bases unmatched. CDR3 sequence reads: CASSQAGLGLQETQYF. In DNA, the CDR3 is TGTGCCAGCAGCCAAGCCGGGTTGGGACTACAAGAGACCCAGTACTTC. Complete variable domain (other parts from reference TRBV14 and TRBJ2-5): EAGVTQFPSHSVIEKGQTVTLRCDPISGHDNLYWYRRVMGKEIKFLLHFVKESKQDESGMPNNRFLAERTGGTYSTLKVQPAELEDSGVYFCASSQAGLGLQETQYFGPGTRLLVL.

The sample holds one count of this clone. This chain links TRBV28 with TRBJ2-7; D is unclear. Between the trimmed V and J ends, which lost 5 bases and 1 base, there was a span of 9 bases. The CDR3 covers 13 residues. From germline, CDR1 is MDHEN and CDR2 SYDVKM. CDR3 coding DNA: TGTGCCAGCAGTACTCTCATTTCCTACGAGCAGTACTTC. Translated: CASSTLISYEQYF. Together with reference TRBV28 and TRBJ2-7, the CDR3 gives the full variable domain: DVKVTQSSRYLVKRTGEKVFLECVQDMDHENMFWYRQDPGLGLRLIYFSYDVKMKEKGDIPEGYSVSREKKERFSLILESASTNQTSMYLCASSTLISYEQYFGPGTRLTVT.

The J gene is TRBJ2-2, the V gene TRBV5-4; D remains unclear. V was cut by 0 bases and J by 2 bases, with 8 bases left in between. Germline values: CDR1 SGHNT, CDR2 YYREEE (reference sequence). The CDR3 consists of 15 residues. CDR3 sequence: CASSLDTANTGELFF. Written as DNA, the CDR3 is TGTGCCAGCAGCTTGGACACGGCAAACACCGGGGAGCTGTTTTTT.

This clone has only a few counts. This chain joins TRBV28 and TRBJ2-7; 8 nucleotides line up with TRBD1. V trimming: 6 bases; J trimming: 3 bases; junction bases outside the gene matches: 10. The CDR3 has 15 residues. Germline assignment: CDR1 MDHEN and CDR2 SYDVKM. The CDR3 region is CASRSHDRGNYEQYF. The CDR3 nucleotides are TGTGCCAGCAGATCCCACGACAGGGGAAACTACGAGCAGTACTTC. The entire variable domain, with the rest obtained from reference TRBV28 and TRBJ2-7, is as follows: DVKVTQSSRYLVKRTGEKVFLECVQDMDHENMFWYRQDPGLGLRLIYFSYDVKMKEKGDIPEGYSVSREKKERFSLILESASTNQTSMYLCASRSHDRGNYEQYFGPGTRLTVT.

The rearrangement uses TRBV5-1 and TRBJ2-7; 7 bases map to TRBD2. The CDR3 sequence is 16 residues long. Trimming cost V 0 bases and J 0 bases; bases outside gene matches: 6. Per the germline V gene, CDR1 is SGHRS and CDR2 is YFSETQ. CDR3 amino acids: CASSLAPAGSSYEQYF. The DNA for the CDR3 is TGCGCCAGCAGCTTGGCCCCAGCGGGGAGCTCCTACGAGCAGTACTTC.

This chain connects TRBV19 to TRBJ2-1; 10 bases align to TRBD1. Looked up from germline, CDR1 is LNHDA and CDR2 is SQIVND (reference sequence). The length of the CDR3 is 15 residues. Losses at the gene ends were 4 bases for V and 3 bases for J; bases not matched to a gene: 3. CDR3 amino acids: CASSKRDRGYNEQFF. In DNA form, the CDR3 reads TGTGCCAGTAGTAAACGGGACAGGGGCTACAATGAGCAGTTCTTC.

V gene TRBV6-5 combines with J gene TRBJ1-5; 10 bases are a match to TRBD1. Per the germline V gene, CDR1 is MNHEY and CDR2 is SVGAGI. Trimming cost V 5 bases and J 2 bases; bases outside gene matches: 3. The CDR3 extends over 15 amino acids. The CDR3 DNA reads as TGTGCCAGCAGTATAGGGACAGGGGGCAATCAGCCCCAGCATTTT. This translates into CASSIGTGGNQPQHF.

The chain carries TRBV2 and TRBJ2-4, with a possible D match to TRBD2 (6 bases). The CDR3 spans 16 residues. Trimming cost V 6 bases and J 10 bases, with 25 bases left between them. Per germline, CDR1 SNHLY and CDR2 FYNNEI. Here the CDR3 DNA reads TGTGCCAGCAGCGCGGGGAATGGCCTTACAATGTTAATTCAGTACTTC. Translated: CASSAGNGLTMLIQYF.

The chain couples TRBV11-3 to TRBJ2-7, with 9 bases lining up with TRBD1. This CDR3 contains 14 residues. The junction had 7 bases not matched to a gene; V was cut back by 5 bases and J by 5 bases. Germline CDR1 is SGHNT and CDR2 is YENEEA. The CDR3 coding sequence is TGTGCCAGCAGCCGAGGACAGGGGATCGACGAGCAGTACTTC. The encoded protein is CASSRGQGIDEQYF.

This chain links TRBV5-1 with TRBJ2-3; TRBD2 is a possible D gene (6 bases). The germline V gene has CDR1 SGHRS and CDR2 YFSETQ. Trimming left V 0 bases short and J 2 bases short, with 16 bases between. This CDR3 is 17 amino acids long. CDR3 coding DNA: TGCGCCAGCAGCTTGGCCGTGGGGGTAGCGGCCACAGATACGCAGTATTTT. It codes for CASSLAVGVAATDTQYF.

The V and J genes are TRBV5-1 and TRBJ2-5; D is unclear. The CDR3 has 14 residues. V was pared by 1 base and J by 0 bases, with 7 bases between. CDR1 SGHRS and CDR2 YFSETQ come from the germline V gene. CDR3 protein: CASSLRTYQETQYF. The CDR3 DNA reads as TGCGCCAGCAGCTTGAGGACGTACCAAGAGACCCAGTACTTC.

The rearrangement links TRBV5-4 to TRBJ1-6, with D tentatively TRBD1 (6 bases). V was trimmed by 1 base and J by 5 bases, leaving 13 bases between them. This CDR3 region has 16 residues. The germline V gene has CDR1 SGHNT and CDR2 YYREEE (reference sequence). CDR3 sequence reads: CASSLSRGLNNSPLHF. DNA for the CDR3: TGTGCCAGCAGCTTGTCCCGGGGGCTTAATAATTCACCCCTCCACTTT.

This clone has a handful of counts. J is TRBJ2-3 and V is TRBV10-3; 8 positions match TRBD2. This CDR3 contains 16 residues. J gave up 2 bases and V 6 bases, and 10 bases lay outside the gene matches. Looked up from germline, CDR1 is ENHRY and CDR2 is SYGVKD. CDR3: CAIRGRGGGHTDTQYF. In DNA form, the CDR3 reads TGTGCCATCAGGGGAAGGGGCGGGGGGCACACAGATACGCAGTATTTT.